This T cell receptor (beta chain) came from a study of blood T cell repertoires in COVID-19. Study in general: The study drew acute and convalescent COVID-19 samples from the United States, Italy and Spain.

TCRdb keeps only in-frame clones here, not all; method: immunoSEQ multiplex PCR. The table shows 280,000 or so clones, with 89% occurring only once. The CDR3 runs 15 residues. Germline V gives CDR1 SGHVS, CDR2 FNYEAQ. V trimming: 5 bases; J trimming: 4 bases; junction bases outside the gene matches: 6. V and J are TRBV7-6 and TRBJ1-4, with 8 bases that match TRBD1. The receptor comes from an older woman with acute or convalescent COVID-19. The sequencing sample was made of peripheral blood. CDR3 sequence: CASSARDRNNEKLFF. Here the CDR3 DNA reads TGTGCCAGCAGCGCCCGGGACAGGAATAATGAAAAACTGTTTTTT.